This T cell receptor beta chain is from a study of T cell responses to AZD1222 COVID-19 vaccine. To note about this clone: Antigen unknown.

The germline CDR1 and CDR2 sequences are KGHSH and LQKENI. J lost 4 bases, V lost 5 bases, and 10 bases had no gene match. The CDR3 length is 16 residues. Clones were sequenced by immunoSEQ multiplex PCR, and TCRdb holds only the in-frame ones, with some missing. Here the sample spans some 180,000 clones, about 93% being singletons. Overall study results and limits: Mostly white British, mostly female donors; authors suggested clonal diversity may be underestimated. Spike as a whole was targeted by vaccine-associated CD4 TCRs, dominant at 160-218 and 743-854.

The specimen comprised peripheral blood, sampled 28 days after the second dose of the MenACWY control vaccine. The receptor's source is an adult who received the MenACWY meningococcal vaccine as a control. The chain uses TRBV18 and TRBJ2-1; TRBD2 matches 8 bases. In DNA form, the CDR3 reads TGTGCCAGCTCATCGCTCGGGGGGGCGTCTTACAATGAGCAGTTCTTC. It translates to CASSSLGGASYNEQFF. The full variable domain, completed using reference TRBV18 and TRBJ2-1, is NAGVMQNPRHLVRRRGQEARLRCSPMKGHSHVYWYRQLPEEGLKFMVYLQKENIIDESGMPKERFSAEFPKEGPSILRIQQVVRGDSAAYFCASSSLGGASYNEQFFGPGTRLTVL.